The 20 T cell receptor beta chains listed next were all sequenced from one sample in a study of patients and donors after allogeneic stem cell transplantation. A single record per CDR3 protein comes from TCRdb applying MiXCR to the RT-PCR reads. The sample lists 20,000 to 30,000 distinct CDR3 sequences, 7% to 8.5% occurring once. Input material: blood, either unsorted or a sorted T cell fraction (not recorded which). Receptors originate from a human donor who was either an allogeneic HSCT recipient or a stem cell or donor lymphocyte infusion donor (not recorded which). It is not recorded whose cells these are; they may come from a transplant donor.

This clonotype was seen at least ten times. The chain joins TRBV18 to TRBJ2-3; 10 bases are a match to TRBD2. The germline gives CDR1 KGHSH, CDR2 LQKENI. With 0 bases clipped from V and 5 bases from J, the junction kept 8 bases outside the gene matches. This CDR3 spans 17 amino acids. CDR3 nucleotides: TGTGCCAGCTCACCACCGGGAGCGGGAGGGCTCAAAGATACGCAGTATTTT. This translates into CASSPPGAGGLKDTQYF.

At least ten counts were recorded for this clonotype. This chain uses TRBV7-9 with TRBJ1-5; D is ambiguous. The CDR3 runs to 13 residues. V lost 4 bases and J lost 5, with 9 bases in between. Germline-derived CDR1 and CDR2 are SEHNR and FQNEAQ (reference sequence). The CDR3 DNA sequence: TGTGCCAGCAGCTCGTACAGCGATCAGCCCCAGCATTTT. Its translation: CASSSYSDQPQHF.

V usage is TRBV25-1 and J usage is TRBJ2-7; 8 nucleotides match TRBD2. V lost 2 bases and J lost 0; bases outside the gene matches: 6. The CDR3 has 16 amino acids. Germline CDR1 reads MGHDK; CDR2 reads SYGVNS. DNA for the CDR3: TGTGCCAGCAGTGAAACCCGGGGGGGAGTCTCCTACGAGCAGTACTTC. Residues: CASSETRGGVSYEQYF.

This clonotype was picked up many times. The chain has TRBV18 and TRBJ1-1; weak D call: TRBD1 (5 bases). V was pared by 0 bases and J by 0 bases, with 5 bases between. Germline V lookup: CDR1 KGHSH, CDR2 LQKENI. The CDR3 is made up of 14 amino acids. CDR3 amino acids: CASSPPGVNTEAFF. The CDR3 DNA sequence: TGTGCCAGCTCACCACCGGGGGTGAACACTGAAGCTTTCTTT.

The chain couples TRBV12-2 to TRBJ2-2; the table's D call of TRBD1 was not tested on the DNA. TRBV12-2 is deemed a pseudogene. This CDR3 comprises 17 residues. Here the CDR3 DNA reads TGTGCAAGTCGCTTAGGGTTGCAGGGGCGCAACACCGGGGAGCTGTTTTTT. Translated: CASRLGLQGRNTGELFF.

This clonotype rates as medium-sized (0.01 to 0.1%). V and J are TRBV9 and TRBJ2-3; 12 bases map to TRBD1. The V and J ends lost 4 bases and 1 base, in that order; junction bases with no gene match: 7. The CDR3 loop spans 17 amino acids. Germline V gene data show CDR1 as SGDLS and CDR2 as YYNGEE. The CDR3 loop is CASSSRDRGRGTDTQYF. Here the CDR3 DNA reads TGTGCCAGCAGCAGCCGGGACAGGGGGCGAGGCACAGATACGCAGTATTTT. Together with reference TRBV9 and TRBJ2-3, the CDR3 gives the full variable domain: DSGVTQTPKHLITATGQRVTLRCSPRSGDLSVYWYQQSLDQGLQFLIQYYNGEERAKGNILERFSAQQFPDLHSELNLSSLELGDSALYFCASSSRDRGRGTDTQYFGPGTRLTVL.

This clonotype occurred many times. V usage is TRBV29-1 and J usage is TRBJ2-1, with D perhaps matching TRBD2 (6 bases). This CDR3 region has 14 residues. CDR1 SQVTM and CDR2 ANQGSEA come from the germline V gene. Deletions cut 0 bases from V and 9 bases from J, with 15 bases between. The CDR3 region has the DNA TGCAGCGTTGAAGATGGACTATTGGGGGGTGAGCAGTTCTTC. It specifies CSVEDGLLGGEQFF.

The table lists this clonotype with a few counts. The chain is built from TRBV29-1 and TRBJ2-7; D might be TRBD2 (6 bases). V gave up 3 bases and J gave up 3 bases, with 9 bases separating them. The CDR3 extends over 12 amino acids. Germline V gene sequence: CDR1 SQVTM, CDR2 ANQGSEA. CDR3 nucleotides: TGCAGCGTTGAGGAGGGGAACTACGAGCAGTACTTC. It encodes CSVEEGNYEQYF.

The gene calls are TRBV6-1 and TRBJ2-7, with D tentatively TRBD1 or TRBD2 (5 bases each). The ends were cut back, 5 bases at V and 2 bases at J, with 13 bases in the middle. Germline CDR1 and CDR2: MNHNS and SASEGT. CDR3 length equals 14 residues. CDR3 DNA sequence: TGTGCCAGCAGTCCTAGCCAGGGTACCTACGAGCAGTACTTC. Residues: CASSPSQGTYEQYF.

This clonotype showed up many times. This chain connects TRBV7-9 to TRBJ2-3; 7 bases line up with TRBD2. The germline CDR1 and CDR2 sequences are SEHNR and FQNEAQ (reference sequence). The CDR3 spans 13 residues. The CDR3 DNA is TGTGCTACAGAGGCGGGGGTCACAGATACGCAGTATTTT. Translating it yields CATEAGVTDTQYF.

This clonotype was seen repeatedly, ten times or more. The chain uses TRBV12-5 and TRBJ2-1; 8 bases match TRBD1. The V gene's germline CDR1 is LGHNT and CDR2 FRNRAP. V dropped 7 bases and J dropped 2; count of bases not matched to a gene: 4. This CDR3 is built from 14 residues. CDR3 region: CASVGGQAYNEQFF. Here the CDR3 DNA reads TGTGCTAGTGTTGGGGGACAGGCCTACAATGAGCAGTTCTTC.

This clonotype was detected ten times or more. The chain couples TRBV20-1 to TRBJ2-7; 7 bases are shared with TRBD2. With V trimmed by 6 bases and J by 3 bases, 14 bases remained unmatched. The germline V gene encodes CDR1 DFQATT and CDR2 SNEGSKA (reference sequence). The CDR3 totals 15 residues. As DNA, the CDR3 is TGCAGTGCGACTCTCGGGGCTAGCGGAAACTACGAGCAGTACTTC. This codes for CSATLGASGNYEQYF.

The chain couples TRBV20-1 to TRBJ2-5; perhaps TRBD2 as D (6 bases). This CDR3 is 15 amino acids long. V was pared by 3 bases and J by 5 bases, with 19 bases between. Per germline, CDR1 DFQATT and CDR2 SNEGSKA (reference sequence). This chain's CDR3 is CSASGIAEGYETQYF. The CDR3 nucleotides are TGCAGTGCTAGTGGGATAGCGGAGGGGTATGAGACCCAGTACTTC.

This clonotype was seen only a few times. The V gene is TRBV7-9, the J gene TRBJ1-5; D unclear. Trimming stripped 5 bases from V and 2 bases from J, with 7 bases between. The CDR3 has 13 amino acids. The V gene's germline CDR1 is SEHNR and CDR2 FQNEAQ (reference sequence). CDR3 sequence (DNA): TGTGCCAGCAGCCGCGCGGGCAATCAGCCCCAGCATTTT. Its translation is CASSRAGNQPQHF.

This clonotype has ten or more counts. This chain connects TRBV20-1 to TRBJ2-2; 7 positions agree with TRBD2. The CDR3 spans 15 residues. With V trimmed by 5 bases and J by 1 base, 7 bases remained unmatched. CDR1 and CDR2 (germline): DFQATT, SNEGSKA (reference sequence). The CDR3 bases are TGCAGTGCTGGCCGGGACTACCTGAACACCGGGGAGCTGTTTTTT. Translation gives CSAGRDYLNTGELFF.

The chain employs TRBV27 and TRBJ1-1; D might be TRBD1 (5 bases). This CDR3 comprises 13 residues. Looked up from germline, CDR1 is MNHEY and CDR2 is SMNVEV (reference sequence). With 4 bases removed from V and 8 bases from J, the gap between germline ends came to 14 bases. CDR3 in DNA: TGTGCCAGCAGTTCGTCGGGGCCCAGGGAAGCTTTCTTT. Amino acids: CASSSSGPREAFF.

Only a few counts were recorded for this clonotype. The chain is built from TRBV20-1 and TRBJ2-3, with TRBD1 identical over 8 bases. The CDR3 totals 14 residues. The V gene end was trimmed by 6 bases and the J gene end by 3 bases; junction bases not matched to a gene: 8. Germline loops: CDR1 DFQATT, CDR2 SNEGSKA (reference sequence). The CDR3 here is CSAFDRGGTDTQYF. For the CDR3, the DNA is TGCAGTGCGTTCGACAGGGGCGGGACAGATACGCAGTATTTT.

This clonotype was counted many times. This chain links TRBV30 with TRBJ2-5, with a tentative D call TRBD1 (5 bases). Germline loops: CDR1 GTSNPN, CDR2 SVGIG (reference sequence). Trimming removed 4 bases at V and 2 bases at J, with 14 bases between. CDR3 length: 14 residues. CDR3 nucleotides: TGTGCCTGGACCCCTGGGGCTCAGCAAGAGACCCAGTACTTC. Its protein is CAWTPGAQQETQYF.

In this sample, this clonotype is medium-sized. V gene TRBV6-6 combines with J gene TRBJ1-5; D remains unclear. CDR1 MNHNY and CDR2 SVGAGI come from the germline V gene (reference sequence). Trimming removed 6 bases at V and 5 bases at J, with 8 bases between. This CDR3 comprises 12 residues. The CDR3 loop reads CASRHTDQPQHF. For the CDR3, the DNA is TGTGCCAGCAGACATACGGATCAGCCCCAGCATTTT.

This clonotype was seen repeatedly, ten times or more. This rearrangement joins TRBV29-1 to TRBJ2-7, with 8 nucleotides matching TRBD1. CDR1 and CDR2 (germline): SQVTM, ANQGSEA. The CDR3 is 12 amino acids. Losses at the gene ends were 8 bases for V and 3 bases for J; bases not matched to a gene: 6. The CDR3 nucleotides read TGCAGCCCCCGGGACAGGATCTACGAGCAGTACTTC. It is translated as CSPRDRIYEQYF.